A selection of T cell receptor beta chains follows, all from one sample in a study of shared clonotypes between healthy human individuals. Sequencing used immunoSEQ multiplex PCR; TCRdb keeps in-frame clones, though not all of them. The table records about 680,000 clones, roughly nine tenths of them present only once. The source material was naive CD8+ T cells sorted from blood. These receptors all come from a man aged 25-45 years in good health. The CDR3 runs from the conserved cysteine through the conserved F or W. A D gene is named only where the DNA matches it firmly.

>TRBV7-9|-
CASSNSREGTEAFF
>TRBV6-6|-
CASSYSGQTYYEQYF
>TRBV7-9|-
CASSPMSGSALTGELFF
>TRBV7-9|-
CASSLKETQYF
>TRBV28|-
CASLGGGPYEQYF
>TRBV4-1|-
CASSQVVSSVNEQFF
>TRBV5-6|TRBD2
CASSEGLAGGPGELFF
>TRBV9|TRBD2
CASSVGLAGGHEQFF
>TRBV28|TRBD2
CASKASGRAGTKNIQYF
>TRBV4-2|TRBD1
CASSQKTGAVNEQYF
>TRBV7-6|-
CASSRGTGTLEPQHF
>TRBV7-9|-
CASRGGTNYEQYF
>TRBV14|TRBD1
CASSQTDRGGYEQYF
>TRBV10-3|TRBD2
CAISESGLADYNEQFF
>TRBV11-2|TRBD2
CASSLASGRTGELFF
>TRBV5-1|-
CASSLTAWGEYEQYF
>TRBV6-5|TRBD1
CASSQGVLQPQHF
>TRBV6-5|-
CATRVGDTEAFF
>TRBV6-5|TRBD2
CASSYYASGPSYEQYF
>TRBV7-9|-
CASSTSSFETQYF
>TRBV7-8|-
CASSLAGAGEQYF
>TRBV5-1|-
CASSSGIGTGELFF
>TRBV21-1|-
CASSKGGTGGYEQYF
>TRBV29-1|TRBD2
CSVEFASGIYNEQFF
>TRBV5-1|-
CASSLEGSFNEQFF
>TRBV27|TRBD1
CASSFSGQGGSEKLFF
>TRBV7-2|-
CASSLGLLGSEKLFF
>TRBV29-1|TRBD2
CSVELAGGPNEQYF
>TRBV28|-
CASRRVGESGQFF
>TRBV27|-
CASSFEGSEQYF
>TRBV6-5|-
CASSPAGIVGELFF
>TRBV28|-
CASSSQGTTGELFF
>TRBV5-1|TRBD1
CASSSGQGGQPQHF
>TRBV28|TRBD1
CASSSGQGNQPQHF
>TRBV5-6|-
CASSLYNGLGETQYF
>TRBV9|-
CASNLEGNTEAFF
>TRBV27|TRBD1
CASSLRQGRETQYF
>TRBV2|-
CAQGGMDLAKNIQYF
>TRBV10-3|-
CAISEHPDSSTLYGYTF
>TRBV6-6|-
CASSSQIEHLVQYF
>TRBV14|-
CASSQGATTYEQYF
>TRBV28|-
CARVPNTEAFF
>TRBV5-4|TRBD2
CASSLLSSGSGNEQFF
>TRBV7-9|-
CASLDSRFEAFF
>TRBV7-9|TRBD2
CASSRGVSSYEQYF
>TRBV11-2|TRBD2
CASSFSGGSHNEQFF
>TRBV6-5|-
CASRPQGTEAFF
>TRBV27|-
CASSPVGQETQYF
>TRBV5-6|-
CASSLSTYEQYF
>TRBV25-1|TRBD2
CASTSGRALDEQYF
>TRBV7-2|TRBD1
CASILTGGDTQYF
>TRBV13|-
CASSSAPPGTDTQYF
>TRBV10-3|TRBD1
CAISDPEGDRPSGANVLTF
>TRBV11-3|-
CASSLAGDTDTQYF